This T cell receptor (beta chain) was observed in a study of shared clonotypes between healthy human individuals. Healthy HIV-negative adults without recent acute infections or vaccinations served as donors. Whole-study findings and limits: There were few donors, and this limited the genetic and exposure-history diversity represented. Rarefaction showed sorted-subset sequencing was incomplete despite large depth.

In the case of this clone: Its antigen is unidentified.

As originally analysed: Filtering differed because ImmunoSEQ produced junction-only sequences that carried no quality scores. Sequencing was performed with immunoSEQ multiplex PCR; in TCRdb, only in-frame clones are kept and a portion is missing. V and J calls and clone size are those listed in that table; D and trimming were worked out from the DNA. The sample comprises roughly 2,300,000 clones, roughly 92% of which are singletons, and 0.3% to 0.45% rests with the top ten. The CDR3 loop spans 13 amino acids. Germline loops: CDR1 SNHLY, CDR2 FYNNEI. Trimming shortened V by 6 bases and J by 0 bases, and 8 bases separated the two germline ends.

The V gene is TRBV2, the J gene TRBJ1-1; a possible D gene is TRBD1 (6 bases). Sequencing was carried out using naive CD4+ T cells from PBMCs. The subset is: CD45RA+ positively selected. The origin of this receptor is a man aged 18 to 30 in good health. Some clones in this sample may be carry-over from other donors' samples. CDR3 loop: CASRSGVNTEAFF. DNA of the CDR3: TGTGCCAGCAGGTCAGGGGTGAACACTGAAGCTTTCTTT.